This TCR beta chain stems from a study of shared clonotypes between healthy human individuals. Germline lookup yields CDR1 SGHRS and CDR2 YFSETQ. The V end lost 4 bases, the J end lost 2 bases, and 19 bases lay between the germline ends. The CDR3 has 16 residues. Method: immunoSEQ multiplex PCR; TCRdb's copy keeps in-frame clones and lacks some. The sample lists roughly 2,300,000 clones; roughly 90% were seen once. The receptor was derived from a man in his late teens or twenties in good health. Some clones in this sample may be carry-over from other donors' samples. The sequencing input was naive CD4+ T cells from PBMCs. As for subset: CD45RA+ positively selected. The rearrangement links TRBV5-1 to TRBJ2-7; the D is unclear. Here the CDR3 reads CASSPETFPTAYEQYF. The CDR3 nucleotides are TGCGCCAGCAGCCCCGAGACATTTCCTACGGCCTACGAGCAGTACTTC. Full variable domain (outside the CDR3, taken from reference TRBV5-1 and TRBJ2-7): KAGVTQTPRYLIKTRGQQVTLSCSPISGHRSVSWYQQTPGQGLQFLFEYFSETQRNKGNFPGRFSGRQFSNSRSEMNVSTLELGDSALYLCASSPETFPTAYEQYFGPGTRLTVT.